This T cell receptor beta chain derives from a study of metastatic and nonmetastatic thyroid tumors. Study-wide background: The comparison covered peripheral blood and tumor or nodule tissue in malignant and benign thyroid patients. Study observations and caveats: Malignant thyroid tumors reportedly exceeded benign nodules significantly in TCR beta diversity, with the difference appearing in blood and tumor.

V was cut by 2 bases and J by 1 base, with 12 bases left in between. CDR3 length equals 15 residues. CDR1 and CDR2 (germline): SGHNT, YYREEE (reference sequence). This clone was counted ten times or more. The antigen is undetermined. Original analysis: CDR3 was compared across clinicopathological groups, and the resulting differences were used to build a distant-metastasis classifier for papillary thyroid cancer. TCRdb re-analyzed the PCR reads using MiXCR. The V and J calls come from TCRdb's annotation, not from the publication. The table includes 11,000 to 15,000 clones, 10% to 15% detected once. Treatment of any kind had been given to no patient before thyroid surgery.

This chain joins TRBV5-4 and TRBJ1-1; no clear D gene. Sequencing was done on a sample of blood. The TCR comes from a female donor with papillary thyroid cancer or a benign thyroid nodule (not recorded which). Some clones in this sample may be carry-over from other donors' samples. As DNA, the CDR3 is TGTGCCAGCAGCTTAGCCCTCGGAGGGAACACTGAAGCTTTCTTT. This codes for CASSLALGGNTEAFF.